Here is one T cell receptor beta chain with its context. The target antigen is unknown. More than 9.5 ml fresh peripheral blood yielded the PBMCs. This sample was taken from a study of T cells in Graves' hyperthyroidism and ophthalmopathy. About the research overall: The blood sample was taken at first diagnosis, before treatment began. The study's findings and limits: Blood held most thyroid clonotypes expanded above 0.001 frequency.

RNA transcripts were the template for amplifying TCR beta CDR3 regions. Carried out on the TCR CDR3, a first-round RT-PCR used the HTBI primer set. TCRdb analysed the multiplex PCR reads with MiXCR anew, one entry per CDR3 protein. In the table there are about 530,000 distinct CDR3 sequences, 15% to 20% of which are singletons. Sequencing input: blood. The sequence came from a woman younger than 35 with Graves' ophthalmopathy.

CDR3 protein: CASSQVLALDEQYF. For the CDR3, the DNA is TGCGCCAGCAGCCAAGTCCTAGCGCTGGACGAGCAGTACTTC. The chain uses TRBV4-1 and TRBJ2-7, with D possibly matching TRBD2 (6 bases). The CDR3 covers 14 residues. V was shortened by 1 base and J by 5 bases, with 12 bases between the two germline ends. Germline CDR1 MGHRA, CDR2 YSYEKL.